This T cell receptor beta chain was identified in a study of beta chain features in type 1 diabetes. Germline-derived CDR1 and CDR2 are SGHVS and FQNEAQ. The V and J ends lost 6 bases and 4 bases respectively, with 22 bases between them. The CDR3 totals 16 residues. Every isolated RNA sample was fully reverse transcribed, so sequencing captured expressed TCRB transcripts. Some clones are missing from TCRdb's copy, which holds only in-frame ones; the method was immunoSEQ multiplex PCR. The sample includes approximately 120,000 clones, roughly 40% of them seen just once. This receptor was identified in a woman aged 18-35 years in good health. V usage is TRBV7-8 and J usage is TRBJ2-7; the D gene is possibly TRBD1 (6 bases). The sequenced sample was stem cell memory CD4+ T cells from blood. CDR3 bases: TGTGCCAGCAGGCGTGGGGGCAACTCACCCTTTTACGAGCAGTACTTC. Its protein is CASRRGGNSPFYEQYF.